These 22 T cell receptor beta chains originate from one sample sequenced in a study of blood T cell repertoires in COVID-19. Clones were sequenced by immunoSEQ multiplex PCR, and TCRdb holds only the in-frame ones, with some missing. The sample includes 200,000 to 250,000 clones, about four fifths seen only once; the top ten take about 1.7%. Sequencing was performed on PBMCs or T cells enriched from blood (not recorded which). The origin of the receptors is a man aged 60 to 69 who had recovered from COVID-19.

V and J are TRBV11-2 and TRBJ2-5, with D possibly being TRBD2 (6 bases). The germline CDR1 and CDR2 sequences are SGHAT and FQNNGV. CDR3 length equals 13 residues. With 4 bases removed from V and 4 bases from J, the gap between germline ends came to 10 bases. The CDR3 nucleotides are TGTGCCAGCAGCTCCGGGAGAGGAGAGACCCAGTACTTC. It encodes CASSSGRGETQYF.

V and J are TRBV27 and TRBJ2-4; D not certain. Per germline, CDR1 MNHEY and CDR2 SMNVEV (reference sequence). Deletions cut 3 bases from V and 0 bases from J, with 9 bases between. This CDR3 is built from 15 residues. CDR3 region: CASSFLPVAKNIQYF. CDR3 DNA sequence: TGTGCCAGCAGTTTTCTACCCGTAGCCAAAAACATTCAGTACTTC.

The gene calls are TRBV9 and TRBJ1-2, with 9 bases matching TRBD1. Trimming took 0 bases from V and 7 from J; bases not matched to a gene: 7. This CDR3 is 15 amino acids long. CDR1 and CDR2 from the germline V gene are SGDLS and YYNGEE. The CDR3 protein is CASSVEDRGPVGYTF. The CDR3 region has the DNA TGTGCCAGCAGCGTAGAGGACAGGGGCCCTGTTGGCTACACCTTC.

This clone was found a few times. The genes are TRBV30 and TRBJ2-5; maybe TRBD1 (6 bases). This CDR3 is 14 amino acids long. Trimming stripped 0 bases from V and 5 bases from J, with 13 bases between. Germline CDR1 and CDR2: GTSNPN and SVGIG (reference sequence). In DNA, the CDR3 is TGTGCCTGGAGTGTGGGACAAGGATCGGAGACCCAGTACTTC. Protein product: CAWSVGQGSETQYF. Complete variable domain (other parts from reference TRBV30 and TRBJ2-5): SQTIHQWPATLVQPVGSPLSLECTVEGTSNPNLYWYRQAAGRGLQLLFYSVGIGQISSEVPQNLSASRPQDRQFILSSKKLLLSDSGFYLCAWSVGQGSETQYFGPGTRLLVL.

The J gene is TRBJ1-5, the V gene TRBV7-2, with D unclear. Germline V gene data show CDR1 as SGHTA and CDR2 as FQGNSA. Trimming removed 1 base from V and 0 bases from J, with 10 bases in between. This CDR3 contains 16 residues. The CDR3 sequence is CASSLEPYGSNQPQHF. The CDR3 nucleotides read TGTGCCAGCAGCTTAGAGCCGTACGGTAGCAATCAGCCCCAGCATTTT.

The chain joins TRBV7-2 to TRBJ1-3, with 7 bases matching TRBD1. The CDR3 runs 14 residues. Trimming cost V 5 bases and J 3 bases; bases outside gene matches: 4. Germline lookup yields CDR1 SGHTA and CDR2 FQGNSA. CDR3 residues: CASSPRDSGNTIYF. As DNA, the CDR3 is TGTGCCAGCAGCCCCCGGGACAGTGGAAACACCATATATTTT.

This rearrangement joins TRBV6-5 to TRBJ2-3; D possibly corresponds to TRBD2 (6 bases). The V end was cut by 6 bases, the J end by 0 bases, with 13 bases between. Per the germline V gene, CDR1 is MNHEY and CDR2 is SVGAGI. The CDR3 runs to 15 residues. CDR3 sequence (DNA): TGTGCCAGCAGGCGGGACTTCCGAAGCACAGATACGCAGTATTTT. Translation: CASRRDFRSTDTQYF.

The V call is TRBV7-8, the J call TRBJ2-1, with a possible D match to TRBD2 (6 bases). Trimming took 3 bases from V and 4 from J, leaving 10 bases between them. Per the germline V gene, CDR1 is SGHVS and CDR2 is FQNEAQ. This CDR3 contains 14 residues. The CDR3 here is CASSLAGRYNEQFF. For the CDR3, the DNA is TGTGCCAGCAGCTTGGCCGGGAGATACAATGAGCAGTTCTTC. The whole variable domain, remainder taken from reference TRBV7-8 and TRBJ2-1, is GAGVSQSPRYKVAKRGQDVALRCDPISGHVSLFWYQQALGQGPEFLTYFQNEAQLDKSGLPSDRFFAERPEGSVSTLKIQRTQQEDSAVYLCASSLAGRYNEQFFGPGTRLTVL.

The rearrangement joins TRBV29-1 to TRBJ1-2, with a tentative D call TRBD1 (5 bases). Trimming pared 0 bases from V and 7 bases from J, leaving 12 bases between. This CDR3 spans 13 amino acids. The germline gives CDR1 SQVTM, CDR2 ANQGSEA. The CDR3 DNA reads TGCAGCGTTGAAGATCAATCGGGGGTTGGCTACACCTTC. Translation: CSVEDQSGVGYTF.

This chain connects TRBV7-3 to TRBJ2-2, with TRBD1 identical over 7 bases. This CDR3 has 15 residues. Trimming at V came to 5 bases and at J to 0 bases, leaving 3 bases not matched to a gene. Germline CDR1 reads SGHTA; CDR2 reads FQGTGA. CDR3 residues: CASSPTGSNTGELFF. CDR3 coding DNA: TGTGCCAGCAGCCCGACAGGGTCGAACACCGGGGAGCTGTTTTTT.

V usage is TRBV3-1 (or the pseudogene TRBV3-2) and J usage is TRBJ2-5; D possibly corresponds to TRBD2 (5 bases). This CDR3 spans 13 amino acids. CDR1 and CDR2 from the germline V gene are LGHDT and YNNKEL (reference sequence). Trimming took 4 bases from V and 4 from J, leaving 10 bases between them. The CDR3 bases are TGTGCCAGCAGCCTTGGACTGAGAGAGACCCAGTACTTC. Amino acid sequence: CASSLGLRETQYF.

The chain joins TRBV6-5 to TRBJ2-5; TRBD1 matches at 10 bases. Germline CDR1 reads MNHEY; CDR2 reads SVGAGI. Trimming took 9 bases from V and 2 from J; bases not matched to a gene: 6. The CDR3 contains 14 residues. In DNA form, the CDR3 reads TGTGCCAGTCAGACAGGGGGCGGACAAGAGACCCAGTACTTC. Its protein is CASQTGGGQETQYF.

V and J are TRBV18 and TRBJ1-5, with TRBD1 as a possible D gene (6 bases). The V end was cut by 5 bases, the J end by 4 bases, with 12 bases between. CDR1 and CDR2 (germline): KGHSH, LQKENI. This CDR3 comprises 14 residues. CDR3 sequence: CASSSTGDNQPQHF. The CDR3 DNA reads as TGTGCCAGCTCATCGACAGGAGATAATCAGCCCCAGCATTTT.

This chain joins TRBV11-2 and TRBJ2-7; 7 nucleotides line up with TRBD1. The CDR3 totals 14 residues. J gave up 2 bases and V 3 bases, and 4 bases lay outside the gene matches. Germline V gene lookup returns CDR1 SGHAT and CDR2 FQNNGV. This CDR3 reads CASSLTGKTYEQYF. CDR3 nucleotides: TGTGCCAGCAGCTTGACAGGGAAAACCTACGAGCAGTACTTC.

The V gene is TRBV2, the J gene TRBJ2-5; perhaps TRBD1 as D (5 bases). The germline V and J ends were trimmed by 4 bases and 2 bases, with 11 bases remaining between them. Germline V gives CDR1 SNHLY, CDR2 FYNNEI. The CDR3 loop spans 14 amino acids. CDR3 in amino acids: CASSGDQGQETQYF. The CDR3 bases are TGTGCCAGCAGTGGGGATCAGGGACAAGAGACCCAGTACTTC. The full variable domain, its missing parts supplied by reference TRBV2 and TRBJ2-5, is EPEVTQTPSHQVTQMGQEVILRCVPISNHLYFYWYRQILGQKVEFLVSFYNNEISEKSEIFDDQFSVERPDGSNFTLKIRSTKLEDSAMYFCASSGDQGQETQYFGPGTRLLVL.

The chain links TRBV9 to TRBJ2-1, with TRBD1 identical over 8 bases. In germline, CDR1 is SGDLS, CDR2 YYNGEE. This CDR3 comprises 15 residues. V dropped 3 bases and J dropped 0; count of bases not matched to a gene: 2. CDR3 coding DNA: TGTGCCAGCAGCGCAACAGGGGGCTCCTACAATGAGCAGTTCTTC. This sequence encodes CASSATGGSYNEQFF.

This clone showed up just a few times. This chain links TRBV5-8 with TRBJ1-2; no reliable D call. Germline CDR1 is SGHTS and CDR2 is YDEGEE. The CDR3 totals 13 residues. V shed 0 bases and J shed 8 bases, with 11 bases lying between them. The CDR3, as DNA: TGTGCCAGCAGCTTGGGACACCTTCGCGGCTACACCTTC. Translation: CASSLGHLRGYTF. The variable domain in full, completed from reference TRBV5-8 and TRBJ1-2, reads EAGVTQSPTHLIKTRGQQATLRCSPISGHTSVYWYQQALGLGLQFLLWYDEGEERNRGNFPPRFSGRQFPNYSSELNVNALELEDSALYLCASSLGHLRGYTFGSGTRLTVV.

This chain uses TRBV5-1 with TRBJ1-4; a possible D gene is TRBD1 (5 bases). Germline V gene sequence: CDR1 SGHRS, CDR2 YFSETQ. Trimming removed 1 base at V and 2 bases at J, with 12 bases between. This CDR3 is 16 amino acids long. CDR3: CASSLMAQGTNEKLFF. CDR3 coding DNA: TGCGCCAGCAGCTTGATGGCCCAGGGTACTAATGAAAAACTGTTTTTT.

This clone was recorded once. The chain employs TRBV27 and TRBJ1-2; TRBD1 is a possible D gene (6 bases). CDR3 length: 15 residues. CDR1 is MNHEY and CDR2 is SMNVEV in the germline V gene (reference sequence). V lost 2 bases to trimming and J lost 4 bases, with 14 bases between them. The CDR3 DNA is TGTGCCAGCAGTTTACCCACAGGGTGGGTCTATGGCTACACCTTC. It encodes CASSLPTGWVYGYTF.

V is TRBV30 and J is TRBJ1-1; 7 bases line up with TRBD1. V trimming: 3 bases; J trimming: 7 bases; junction bases outside the gene matches: 8. The CDR3 extends over 13 amino acids. CDR1 and CDR2 (germline): GTSNPN, SVGIG (reference sequence). In DNA form, the CDR3 reads TGTGCCTGGAGAGATACTAGACAGGGTGAAGCTTTCTTT. This sequence encodes CAWRDTRQGEAFF.

The CDR3: CASSNPGQRGEKLFF. Written as DNA, the CDR3 is TGTGCCAGCAGTAATCCGGGACAACGGGGTGAAAAACTGTTTTTT. The chain has TRBV27 and TRBJ1-4, with D possibly TRBD1 on 6 matching bases. The CDR3 has 15 residues. Trimming took off 5 bases at V and 7 bases at J, with 17 bases between the two ends. Germline CDR1 is MNHEY and CDR2 is SMNVEV (reference sequence). The complete variable domain, with remaining parts taken from reference TRBV27 and TRBJ1-4, reads EAQVTQNPRYLITVTGKKLTVTCSQNMNHEYMSWYRQDPGLGLRQIYYSMNVEVTDKGDVPEGYKVSRKEKRNFPLILESPSPNQTSLYFCASSNPGQRGEKLFFGSGTQLSVL.

There are a few counts of this clone. V gene TRBV7-8 combines with J gene TRBJ2-7; D is uncertain. The CDR3 runs 11 residues. With 5 bases removed from V and 3 bases from J, the gap between germline ends came to 5 bases. Germline assignment: CDR1 SGHVS and CDR2 FQNEAQ. DNA of the CDR3: TGTGCCAGCAGCCCCAGCTACGAGCAGTACTTC. Translated, it gives CASSPSYEQYF. Using reference TRBV7-8 and TRBJ2-7 for the parts outside the CDR3, the full variable domain is GAGVSQSPRYKVAKRGQDVALRCDPISGHVSLFWYQQALGQGPEFLTYFQNEAQLDKSGLPSDRFFAERPEGSVSTLKIQRTQQEDSAVYLCASSPSYEQYFGPGTRLTVT.